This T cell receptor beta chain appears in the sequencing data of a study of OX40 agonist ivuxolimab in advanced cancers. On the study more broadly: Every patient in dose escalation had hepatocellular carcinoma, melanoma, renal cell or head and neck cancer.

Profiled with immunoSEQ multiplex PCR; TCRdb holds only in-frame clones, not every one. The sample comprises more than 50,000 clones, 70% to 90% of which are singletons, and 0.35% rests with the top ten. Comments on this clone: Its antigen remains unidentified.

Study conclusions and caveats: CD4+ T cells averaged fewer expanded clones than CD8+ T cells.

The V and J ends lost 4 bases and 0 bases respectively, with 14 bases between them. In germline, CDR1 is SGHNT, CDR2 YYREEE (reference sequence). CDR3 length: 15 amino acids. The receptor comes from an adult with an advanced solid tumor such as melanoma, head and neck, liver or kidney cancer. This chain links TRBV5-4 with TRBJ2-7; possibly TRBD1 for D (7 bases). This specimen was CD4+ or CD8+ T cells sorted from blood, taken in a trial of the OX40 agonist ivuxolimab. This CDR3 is CASSPGGRISYEQYF. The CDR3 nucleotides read TGTGCCAGCAGCCCAGGGGGGCGAATCTCCTACGAGCAGTACTTC.